This passage covers 2 T cell receptor beta chains from one sample sequenced in a study of T cell responses to AZD1222 COVID-19 vaccine. Clones were sequenced by immunoSEQ multiplex PCR, and TCRdb holds only the in-frame ones, with some missing. In the table there are 130,000 to 150,000 clones, about 93% of which are singletons. The source material was peripheral blood, sampled on day 0 of AZD1222 vaccination. These TCRs come from an adult in good health.

The DNA for the CDR3 is TGTGCCAGCAGCTACGACTGGGATGAGCAGTTCTTC. Its protein is CASSYDWDEQFF. The rearrangement uses TRBV3-1 (or the pseudogene TRBV3-2) and TRBJ2-1, with D uncertain. V dropped 5 bases and J dropped 8 bases, with 10 bases sitting between them. Germline lookup yields CDR1 LGHDT and CDR2 YNNKEL (reference sequence). This CDR3 comprises 12 residues.

The genes are TRBV4-2 and TRBJ1-1; tentative D call: TRBD1 (6 bases). Germline V gene data show CDR1 as LGHNA and CDR2 as YNFKEQ. This CDR3 has 13 residues. With 0 bases removed from V and 10 bases from J, the gap between germline ends came to 12 bases. CDR3 protein: CASSQDPHRAAFF. The CDR3 DNA sequence: TGTGCCAGCAGCCAAGACCCCCACAGGGCAGCTTTCTTT.